A selection of T cell receptor beta chains follows, all from one sample in a study of T cells after yellow fever vaccination. TCRdb analysed the 5' RACE reads with MiXCR anew, one entry per CDR3 protein. This sample has a few hundred thousand distinct CDR3 sequences, with about 4% found just once. The sequences come from PBMCs, collected 5 days after the yellow fever booster vaccination. The receptors stem from a man aged 18 to 30 who received the YFV17D yellow fever vaccine. The CDR3 runs from the conserved cysteine through the conserved F or W. D genes are given only for firm matches. Some rows mark clone size as missing; the rest say once, few, many or name a class of expanded clone.

V gene	J gene	D gene	clone size	CDR3 protein	CDR3 DNA
TRBV10-3	TRBJ2-5	.	.	CAIRGQGRTQYF	TGTGCCATCAGGGGTCAGGGGAGGACCCAGTACTTC
TRBV4-3	TRBJ1-3	TRBD1	.	CASSPGTASGNTIYF	TGCGCCAGCAGCCCCGGGACAGCCTCTGGAAACACCATATATTTT
TRBV12-3/TRBV12-4	TRBJ1-1	.	.	CASSLTRGASTEAFF	TGTGCCAGCAGTTTAACCAGGGGTGCGAGCACTGAAGCTTTCTTT
TRBV29-1	TRBJ2-5	TRBD2	.	CSVQRTSGRETQYF	TGCAGCGTTCAACGCACTAGCGGGCGGGAGACCCAGTACTTC
TRBV7-2	TRBJ1-2	.	few	CASSSVVDWPYGYTF	TGTGCCAGCAGCTCGGTAGTCGACTGGCCCTATGGCTACACCTTC
TRBV11-2	TRBJ2-4	TRBD2	many	CASSLRGLAGAKNIQYF	TGTGCCAGCAGCTTAAGGGGACTAGCGGGGGCCAAAAACATTCAGTACTTC
TRBV20-1	TRBJ1-2	TRBD1	few	CSANQGASNYGYTF	TGCAGTGCAAATCAGGGGGCCTCTAACTATGGCTACACCTTC
TRBV7-2	TRBJ2-3	.	many	CASSLMAGGATDTQYF	TGTGCCAGCAGCCTAATGGCGGGCGGGGCAACAGATACGCAGTATTTT
TRBV18	TRBJ2-7	.	many	CASSVDGFYEQYF	TGTGCCAGCTCCGTCGACGGATTCTACGAGCAGTACTTC
TRBV27	TRBJ2-7	.	many	CASSPRTATYEQYF	TGTGCCAGCAGTCCCCGGACAGCCACCTACGAGCAGTACTTC
TRBV6-2/TRBV6-3	TRBJ2-1	.	many	CASSYPLAEQFF	TGTGCCAGCAGTTATCCCCTGGCTGAGCAGTTCTTC
TRBV7-8	TRBJ1-5	TRBD1	many	CASSLVQGDQPQHF	TGTGCCAGCAGCTTAGTACAGGGGGATCAGCCCCAGCATTTT
TRBV7-9	TRBJ2-7	.	.	CASRSDRSEQYF	TGTGCCAGCAGATCAGACAGGTCCGAGCAGTACTTC
TRBV7-3	TRBJ2-1	.	few	CASSLGQQNEQFF	TGTGCCAGCAGCCTCGGACAGCAGAATGAGCAGTTCTTC
TRBV20-1	TRBJ2-4	.	few	CSASGIAKNIQYF	TGCAGTGCTAGTGGCATTGCCAAAAACATTCAGTACTTC
TRBV12-3/TRBV12-4	TRBJ2-2	.	.	CASGIRGRGDGELFF	TGTGCCAGCGGTATCCGGGGCCGAGGAGACGGGGAGCTGTTTTTT
TRBV5-1	TRBJ2-2	.	.	CASSPAYYRANTGELFF	TGCGCCAGCAGCCCGGCCTACTATCGGGCGAACACCGGGGAGCTGTTTTTT
TRBV19	TRBJ1-2	TRBD1	.	CASLGQGFYGYTF	TGTGCCAGTCTGGGACAGGGCTTCTATGGCTACACCTTC
TRBV7-9	TRBJ1-6	.	few	CASSRASRDDSPLHF	TGTGCCAGCAGCCGAGCTTCCAGGGACGATTCACCCCTCCACTTT
TRBV4-3	TRBJ2-7	.	many	CASSLREGSYEQYF	TGCGCCAGCAGTTTGAGGGAAGGATCCTACGAGCAGTACTTC
TRBV12-5	TRBJ2-2	.	.	CASGLQGFDGELFF	TGTGCTAGTGGTCTACAGGGATTTGACGGGGAGCTGTTTTTT
TRBV6-5	TRBJ2-2	TRBD1	few	CASSTGTGGTGELFF	TGTGCCAGCAGCACCGGGACAGGGGGCACCGGGGAGCTGTTTTTT
TRBV4-1	TRBJ2-5	.	many	CASSQGTSVGTQYF	TGCGCCAGCAGCCAAGGCACATCCGTTGGGACCCAGTACTTC
TRBV4-2	TRBJ1-1	.	few	CASSQDWAGTRGTEAFF	TGTGCCAGCAGCCAAGACTGGGCTGGGACCAGGGGCACTGAAGCTTTCTTT
TRBV29-1	TRBJ2-7	TRBD1	.	CSGLRGPSYEQYF	TGCAGCGGTCTAAGGGGGCCCAGCTACGAGCAGTACTTC
TRBV7-2	TRBJ1-2	.	few	CASSLALTSGYTF	TGTGCCAGCAGCTTAGCTTTGACTTCAGGCTACACCTTC
TRBV12-3/TRBV12-4	TRBJ1-2	.	.	CASSPTPLGYGYTF	TGTGCCAGCAGTCCGACACCCTTAGGGTATGGCTACACCTTC
TRBV4-1	TRBJ2-1	.	.	CASSQERPREQFF	TGCGCCAGCAGCCAAGAAAGACCCAGGGAGCAGTTCTTC
TRBV10-3	TRBJ1-3	TRBD1	few	CAISVPGGSSGNTIYF	TGTGCCATCAGTGTCCCAGGGGGAAGCTCTGGAAACACCATATATTTT
TRBV20-1	TRBJ1-5	.	few	CSARSNWESNQPQHF	TGCAGTGCTAGAAGCAACTGGGAGAGCAATCAGCCCCAGCATTTT
TRBV6-6	TRBJ1-4	.	many	CASSYSSGEINEKLFF	TGTGCCAGCAGTTACTCCTCTGGGGAGATTAATGAAAAACTGTTTTTT
TRBV10-3	TRBJ1-1	.	.	CAISAGGYGTEAFF	TGTGCCATCAGTGCAGGTGGGTATGGCACTGAAGCTTTCTTT
TRBV14	TRBJ1-1	.	.	CASSQVTGWVMDTEAFF	TGTGCCAGCAGCCAAGTCACAGGGTGGGTTATGGACACTGAAGCTTTCTTT
TRBV5-5	TRBJ2-3	TRBD2	many	CASSSSGGPGDTQYF	TGTGCCAGCAGCTCGTCGGGGGGGCCGGGGGATACGCAGTATTTT
TRBV4-3	TRBJ1-4	.	few	CASSQDTRGGRSEKLFF	TGCGCCAGCAGCCAAGATACCCGCGGGGGGAGGAGTGAAAAACTGTTTTTT
TRBV7-2	TRBJ1-1	TRBD1	.	CASSLGRTGLVAFF	TGTGCCAGCAGCTTAGGAAGGACAGGGCTGGTAGCTTTCTTT
TRBV29-1	TRBJ2-3	.	.	CSALRDADTQYF	TGCAGCGCCTTAAGGGACGCAGATACGCAGTATTTT
TRBV27	TRBJ1-4	.	few	CASSLYPYAAGEKLFF	TGTGCCAGCAGTTTATATCCCTACGCCGCCGGTGAAAAACTGTTTTTT
TRBV4-2	TRBJ2-2	.	few	CASSLIDGVGGTNTGELFF	TGTGCCAGCAGCCTTATCGACGGCGTGGGGGGAACGAACACCGGGGAGCTGTTTTTT
TRBV10-1	TRBJ2-3	TRBD1	many	CASSDGRGLSAQYF	TGCGCCAGCAGTGATGGTAGGGGGCTATCTGCGCAGTATTTT
TRBV12-3/TRBV12-4	TRBJ1-2	.	few	CASRNEGAAWSYTF	TGTGCCAGCAGAAATGAAGGGGCGGCTTGGAGCTACACCTTC
TRBV21-1	TRBJ2-5	.	few	CASTPVGQEKTQYF	TGTGCCAGCACCCCGGTCGGACAGGAGAAGACCCAGTACTTC
TRBV7-9	TRBJ2-1	.	few	CASSSGDLVYNEQFF	TGTGCCAGCAGCTCCGGGGACCTGGTTTACAATGAGCAGTTCTTC
TRBV29-1	TRBJ2-2	TRBD1	many	CSGLGTGGELFF	TGCAGCGGACTTGGGACAGGCGGGGAGCTGTTTTTT
TRBV12-3/TRBV12-4	TRBJ1-5	TRBD1	many	CASSPGGTYRNQPQHF	TGTGCCAGCAGTCCAGGGGGCACCTATCGCAATCAGCCCCAGCATTTT
TRBV12-3/TRBV12-4	TRBJ1-6	.	many	CASSPRGSGTKPSSYNSPLHF	TGTGCCAGCAGTCCCAGAGGATCGGGGACCAAACCCAGCTCCTATAATTCACCCCTCCACTTT
TRBV12-3/TRBV12-4	TRBJ2-3	.	few	CASSNGGLADTQYF	TGTGCCAGCAGTAACGGCGGTCTGGCAGATACGCAGTATTTT
TRBV7-2	TRBJ2-7	.	.	CASSFQSSYEQYF	TGTGCCAGCAGCTTCCAAAGCTCCTACGAGCAGTACTTC
TRBV6-6	TRBJ2-7	TRBD1	.	CASSDPGTGRGEQYF	TGTGCCAGCAGTGACCCCGGGACAGGGAGGGGAGAGCAGTACTTC
TRBV11-2	TRBJ1-1	TRBD1	.	CASSLGSGGAGTEAFF	TGTGCCAGCAGCTTAGGTTCAGGGGGCGCGGGCACTGAAGCTTTCTTT
TRBV7-3	TRBJ2-2	.	.	CASSLILVRGANTGELFF	TGTGCCAGCAGCTTAATCCTAGTGAGGGGGGCTAACACCGGGGAGCTGTTTTTT
TRBV4-2	TRBJ2-4	TRBD2	few	CASSQGEGSTNIQYF	TGTGCCAGCAGCCAGGGGGAGGGATCAACCAACATTCAGTACTTC
TRBV30	TRBJ2-5	TRBD1	.	CAWSWVPGQGTNIAQETQYF	TGTGCCTGGAGCTGGGTACCCGGACAGGGAACCAACATCGCCCAAGAGACCCAGTACTTC
TRBV30	TRBJ2-7	TRBD1	.	CAWSHLGQAAYEQYF	TGTGCCTGGAGTCACTTGGGACAGGCAGCCTACGAGCAGTACTTC
TRBV9	TRBJ2-1	.	.	CASSGTQTGNEQFF	TGTGCCAGCAGCGGGACCCAGACAGGCAATGAGCAGTTCTTC
TRBV5-1	TRBJ2-5	.	many	CATSPGEVQETQYF	TGCGCCACCTCTCCGGGTGAGGTTCAAGAGACCCAGTACTTC
TRBV15	TRBJ2-6	.	few	CATSRVNLGGANVLTF	TGTGCCACCAGCAGAGTAAATCTAGGAGGGGCCAACGTCCTGACTTTC
TRBV29-1	TRBJ1-3	.	few	CSVEQPGVRNTIYF	TGCAGCGTTGAACAACCGGGGGTACGAAACACCATATATTTT
TRBV5-6	TRBJ2-2	.	few	CASDGPSDTGELFF	TGTGCCAGTGACGGCCCTAGCGATACCGGGGAGCTGTTTTTT